Reported below is one T cell receptor (beta chain). The antigen is undetermined. J was trimmed by 2 bases and V by 7 bases; bases with no gene match: 7. Germline V gene sequence: CDR1 SQVTM, CDR2 ANQGSEA. The CDR3 is 13 residues long. In TCRdb, the 5' RACE reads were re-called with MiXCR into one record per CDR3 protein. This sample carries some 150,000 distinct CDR3 sequences, roughly 11% of them seen once, and the ten largest clones take 35% to 40%. The entry originates in a study of T cells after yellow fever vaccination. The study, taken as a whole, reports: Faster peaking, at day 5 versus 15, marked a secondary response that was weaker.

The source is a man in his late teens or twenties who received the YFV17D yellow fever vaccine. Sequencing was performed on CD8+ T cells sorted from PBMCs, taken 15 days after the yellow fever booster vaccination. The gene calls are TRBV29-1 and TRBJ1-2; 7 nucleotides align to TRBD1. The CDR3 sequence: CSALGQTNYGYTF. Written as DNA, the CDR3 is TGCAGCGCCTTGGGACAGACGAACTATGGCTACACCTTC.